A selection of T cell receptor beta chains follows, all from one sample in a study of blood T cell repertoires in COVID-19. TCRdb's table, derived via immunoSEQ multiplex PCR, lists solely in-frame clones and lacks some. The table includes tens of thousands of clones, around nine tenths detected once. The sequencing input was peripheral blood. The receptors were gathered from a woman aged 55-75 years with COVID-19, enrolled during active disease. CDR3s include the opening cysteine and the closing phenylalanine or tryptophan. The order of the fields is clone size, J gene, V gene, D gene, CDR3 DNA, CDR3 protein. D genes are given only for firm matches. Expanded clones get a size class; other rows say once, few or many, or leave the size out.

size: NA; J: TRBJ1-3; V: TRBV6-5; D: TRBD1; DNA: TGTGCCAGCAGTTACCAGGGACAGGGAGTGGACACCATATATTTT; CDR3: CASSYQGQGVDTIYF
size: NA; J: TRBJ2-2; V: TRBV9; D: TRBD1; DNA: TGTGCCAGCAGCGTACAAGGGACAGCCTCCATAACCGGGGAGCTGTTTTTT; CDR3: CASSVQGTASITGELFF
size: NA; J: TRBJ1-5; V: TRBV10-3; D: NA; DNA: TGTGCCATCAGTGAGACAGATAATCAGCCCCAGCATTTT; CDR3: CAISETDNQPQHF
size: NA; J: TRBJ1-2; V: TRBV7-6; D: TRBD1; DNA: TGTGCCAGCAGCAAAACAAGTCCCGGGACAGGGGTGGGGTACACCTTC; CDR3: CASSKTSPGTGVGYTF
size: NA; J: TRBJ1-1; V: TRBV5-6; D: NA; DNA: TGTGCCAGCAGCGGCCAAGCAGGGTCGAGCACTGAAGCTTTCTTT; CDR3: CASSGQAGSSTEAFF
size: NA; J: TRBJ1-5; V: TRBV20-1; D: NA; DNA: TGCAGTGCTAGTGGTACAGGGCATCAGCCCCAGCATTTT; CDR3: CSASGTGHQPQHF
size: NA; J: TRBJ1-1; V: TRBV6-2/TRBV6-3; D: NA; DNA: TGTGCCAGCAGTTACTCGGCAGGGATCACTGAAGCTTTCTTT; CDR3: CASSYSAGITEAFF
size: NA; J: TRBJ1-1; V: TRBV9; D: NA; DNA: TGTGCCAGCAGCGCGGATCCCAGGGGAAGGGGCACTGAAGCTTTCTTT; CDR3: CASSADPRGRGTEAFF
size: NA; J: TRBJ1-5; V: TRBV27; D: NA; DNA: TGTGCCAGCAGTTTAGGGGCCGCGAATCAGCCCCAGCATTTT; CDR3: CASSLGAANQPQHF
size: NA; J: TRBJ2-5; V: TRBV6-5; D: TRBD1; DNA: TGTGCCAGCAGAAGGACAGGGGCTAAGGAGACCCAGTACTTC; CDR3: CASRRTGAKETQYF
size: NA; J: TRBJ1-2; V: TRBV19; D: TRBD1; DNA: TGTGCCAGTAGTCCAAGGACCGGGACAGGGACTTCTGGCTACACCTTC; CDR3: CASSPRTGTGTSGYTF
size: NA; J: TRBJ2-7; V: TRBV7-8; D: TRBD1; DNA: TGTGCCAGCAGCAGCGGGACAGGGGACGAGCAGTACTTC; CDR3: CASSSGTGDEQYF
size: NA; J: TRBJ2-3; V: TRBV5-8; D: NA; DNA: TGTGCCAGCAGCTTGCGCGTGGCAGATACGCAGTATTTT; CDR3: CASSLRVADTQYF
size: once; J: TRBJ2-7; V: TRBV30; D: NA; DNA: TGTGCCTGGAGACGCAGGGGTCCCTACGAGCAGTACTTC; CDR3: CAWRRRGPYEQYF
size: NA; J: TRBJ2-2; V: TRBV6-6; D: TRBD1; DNA: TGTGCCAGCAGTCGACAGGGAAACACCGGGGAGCTGTTTTTT; CDR3: CASSRQGNTGELFF
size: NA; J: TRBJ1-5; V: TRBV25-1; D: TRBD1; DNA: TGTGCCAGCAGGGGACAGGGGTTGGGTCAGCCCCAGCATTTT; CDR3: CASRGQGLGQPQHF
size: NA; J: TRBJ1-2; V: TRBV3-1/TRBV3-2; D: TRBD1; DNA: TGTGCCAGCAGCCAGGGGACAGGCTATGGCTACACCTTC; CDR3: CASSQGTGYGYTF
size: NA; J: TRBJ2-2; V: TRBV7-8; D: TRBD2; DNA: TGTGCCAGCAGCCCTCGACTGGTCGGGGGGTCGAACACCGGGGAGCTGTTTTTT; CDR3: CASSPRLVGGSNTGELFF
size: NA; J: TRBJ2-1; V: TRBV5-1; D: NA; DNA: TGCGCCAGCAACAGGGACCGTCTGAAGTACAATGAGCAGTTCTTC; CDR3: CASNRDRLKYNEQFF
size: NA; J: TRBJ2-2; V: TRBV3-1/TRBV3-2; D: TRBD1; DNA: TGTGCCAGCAGACTACAGGGGACCGGGGAGCTGTTTTTT; CDR3: CASRLQGTGELFF
size: NA; J: TRBJ2-1; V: TRBV27; D: TRBD2; DNA: TGTGCCAGCAGTCCCTCCCCGGGACTAGCGGCTCTCAATGAGCAGTTCTTC; CDR3: CASSPSPGLAALNEQFF
size: NA; J: TRBJ1-1; V: TRBV5-1; D: NA; DNA: TGCGCCAGCAGCCCGGACGGACATAAAATGAACACTGAAGCTTTCTTT; CDR3: CASSPDGHKMNTEAFF
size: few; J: TRBJ1-5; V: TRBV19; D: NA; DNA: TGTGCCAGTAGTATAGTGGCTTTCCTCGGGAATCAGCCCCAGCATTTT; CDR3: CASSIVAFLGNQPQHF
size: NA; J: TRBJ2-1; V: TRBV24-1; D: TRBD2; DNA: TGTGCCACCAGTGACACTACCGGGACTAGTCGCAATGAGCAGTTCTTC; CDR3: CATSDTTGTSRNEQFF
size: NA; J: TRBJ2-3; V: TRBV21-1; D: NA; DNA: TGTGCCAGCAGCAAAGCCACCGGGACAGCTAGCACAGATACGCAGTATTTT; CDR3: CASSKATGTASTDTQYF
size: NA; J: TRBJ1-6; V: TRBV28; D: NA; DNA: TGTGCCAGCAGTTTTCCCGGGGGCTCCTATAATTCACCCCTCCACTTT; CDR3: CASSFPGGSYNSPLHF
size: NA; J: TRBJ2-3; V: TRBV4-2; D: TRBD2; DNA: TGTGCCAGCAGCCAAGATTGGGCGGGGGGAAAGACAGATACGCAGTATTTT; CDR3: CASSQDWAGGKTDTQYF
size: NA; J: TRBJ2-7; V: TRBV7-9; D: NA; DNA: TGTGCCAGCAGCTTCGCCCGTACGGGAACCTACGAGCAGTACTTC; CDR3: CASSFARTGTYEQYF
size: NA; J: TRBJ2-3; V: TRBV3-1/TRBV3-2; D: NA; DNA: TGTGCCAGCAGCCAAGGGGCCAGCACAGATACGCAGTATTTT; CDR3: CASSQGASTDTQYF
size: NA; J: TRBJ2-2; V: TRBV2; D: NA; DNA: TGTGCCAGCAGTCGACAGCCGAACACCGGGGAGCTGTTTTTT; CDR3: CASSRQPNTGELFF
size: few; J: TRBJ2-7; V: TRBV30; D: NA; DNA: TGTGCCTGGAGTGTATTACCCCAGAGGGAGCAGTACTTC; CDR3: CAWSVLPQREQYF
size: NA; J: TRBJ2-5; V: TRBV7-2; D: TRBD2; DNA: TGTGCCAGCAGCTTATTTGCTAGCGGCGGGATCCAGTACTTC; CDR3: CASSLFASGGIQYF
size: NA; J: TRBJ2-1; V: TRBV9; D: NA; DNA: TGTGCCAGCAGCCCCCGACTAGAATTTTGGGAGAATGAGCAGTTCTTC; CDR3: CASSPRLEFWENEQFF
size: NA; J: TRBJ1-1; V: TRBV6-7; D: TRBD1; DNA: TGTGCCCCCTCCGGGACAGGGGGTATTACTGAAGCTTTCTTT; CDR3: CAPSGTGGITEAFF
size: NA; J: TRBJ2-5; V: TRBV12-3/TRBV12-4; D: NA; DNA: TGTGCCAGCAGTTCTAGGGGAGGCGAGACCCAGTACTTC; CDR3: CASSSRGGETQYF